These T cell receptor beta chains were read from a single sample in a study of blood T cells in healthy people across ages. One entry per CDR3 protein, called by TCRdb with MiXCR from the 5' RACE reads. The table has 650,000 to 900,000 distinct CDR3 sequences, less than 80% seen once; the top ten hold 25% to 30%. The sequenced sample was blood. The source is a man aged 25 to 40 in good health. Both conserved end residues are part of each CDR3. D genes are given only for firm matches. The size field is filled for only some rows; it gives once, few, many or a size class.

v_call,d_call,j_call,clone_size,cdr3_nt,cdr3_aa
TRBV6-2/TRBV6-3,NA,TRBJ1-1,NA,TGTGCCAGCAGTTACTCGCGCACGGCAGGAGGGACTGAAGCTTTCTTT,CASSYSRTAGGTEAFF
TRBV28,TRBD1,TRBJ1-2,NA,TGTGCCAGCAGTGTCCTAACAGGGGTCTATGGCTACACCTTC,CASSVLTGVYGYTF
TRBV28,NA,TRBJ2-3,NA,TGTGCCAGCAGTTTATGGCCCGGAGTAAGTAGCACAGATACGCAGTATTTT,CASSLWPGVSSTDTQYF
TRBV5-6,NA,TRBJ2-4,NA,TGTGCCAGCAGCTTGGCCTCCCAACGGCAGTACTTC,CASSLASQRQYF
TRBV6-2/TRBV6-3,TRBD2,TRBJ2-1,NA,TGTGCCAGCAGTATCATCTGGCGGGGGGGCCAGTACAATGAGCAGTTCTTC,CASSIIWRGGQYNEQFF
TRBV12-3/TRBV12-4,NA,TRBJ2-7,NA,TGTGCCAGACAGGGAGCCTACAATGAGCAGTACTTC,CARQGAYNEQYF
TRBV5-5,TRBD1,TRBJ1-5,NA,TGTGCCAGCAGCCCCGTGACTACAGGGGATCAGCCCCAGCATTTT,CASSPVTTGDQPQHF
TRBV7-8,NA,TRBJ2-3,NA,TGTGCCAGCAGACGCCCTCAACAGGGATACAGCACAGATACGCAGTATTTT,CASRRPQQGYSTDTQYF
TRBV5-1,NA,TRBJ2-3,NA,TGCGCCAGCACCACCCTGAAGCAGGGAGGAGATACGCAGTATTTT,CASTTLKQGGDTQYF
TRBV15,TRBD2,TRBJ2-2,NA,TGTGCCACCAAAAGACTAGCGGTTACCACCGGGGAGCTGTTTTTT,CATKRLAVTTGELFF
TRBV29-1,NA,TRBJ2-7,once,TGCAGCGGTCCCCACGAGCAGTACTTC,CSGPHEQYF
TRBV9,NA,TRBJ2-7,once,TGTGCCAGCAGCGTGGGGTTCGGGGCCTACGAGCAGTACTTC,CASSVGFGAYEQYF
TRBV7-2,TRBD1,TRBJ2-7,NA,TGTGCCAGCAGCTTAGACGGGACAGTCCCCTACGAGCAGTACTTC,CASSLDGTVPYEQYF
TRBV12-3/TRBV12-4,NA,TRBJ2-2,NA,TGTGCCAGCAGTTTCTACGGAAACACCGGGGAGCTGTTTTTT,CASSFYGNTGELFF
TRBV30,NA,TRBJ2-5,NA,TGTGCCTGGAGTTCGGTTCAAGAGACCCAGTACTTC,CAWSSVQETQYF
TRBV29-1,TRBD1,TRBJ2-5,NA,TGCAGCGGGGGACAGGGGGCGGAGACCCAGTACTTC,CSGGQGAETQYF
TRBV4-1,TRBD2,TRBJ2-7,few,TGTGCCAGCAGCCAACTAGCGGGGGGGCCCTACGAGCAGTACTTC,CASSQLAGGPYEQYF
TRBV28,TRBD1,TRBJ1-5,NA,TGTGCCAGCAGTTTACGGGCCGACAGGGAAGGCAATCAGCCCCAGCATTTT,CASSLRADREGNQPQHF
TRBV7-9,NA,TRBJ2-5,NA,TGTGCCAGCAGCACCCGGACAGAACAAGAGACCCAGTACTTC,CASSTRTEQETQYF
TRBV7-2,NA,TRBJ1-1,NA,TGTGCCAGCAGCGCCCGACAGAGAATGAACACTGAAGCTTTCTTT,CASSARQRMNTEAFF
TRBV7-7,TRBD2,TRBJ2-1,NA,TGTGCTAGCAGCTTAGAAGCGGGGGGGTTCAATGAGCAGTTCTTC,CASSLEAGGFNEQFF
TRBV28,NA,TRBJ2-3,once,TGTGCCAGCATGAATGGGGGGTTAAGAGATACGCAGTATTTT,CASMNGGLRDTQYF
TRBV20-1,NA,TRBJ2-1,NA,TGCAGTGCTAGAGATCTGGCTGCCTTCGAGCAGTTCTTC,CSARDLAAFEQFF
TRBV6-7,NA,TRBJ2-1,NA,TGTGCCAGCAGTTATTGGGTAACCTACAATGAGCAGTTCTTC,CASSYWVTYNEQFF
TRBV3-1,NA,TRBJ2-1,few,TGTGCCAGCAGCCAAGAGTGGACTGACAATGAGCAGTTCTTC,CASSQEWTDNEQFF
TRBV6-2/TRBV6-3,NA,TRBJ2-3,NA,TGTGCCAGCAGTTACTCTTGGGGGACTAGCACAGATACGCAGTATTTT,CASSYSWGTSTDTQYF
TRBV10-3,TRBD2,TRBJ2-3,NA,TGTGCCATCAGCCGGACTAGCGGGGGATCAGATACGCAGTATTTT,CAISRTSGGSDTQYF
TRBV24-1,NA,TRBJ2-3,NA,TGTGCCACCAGTGAGGGCGGGTCCGAGGTGGATACGCAGTATTTT,CATSEGGSEVDTQYF
TRBV2,TRBD2,TRBJ2-7,NA,TGTGCCAGCGGGCGGGGGGCCGGGTACAATGAGCAGTACTTC,CASGRGAGYNEQYF
TRBV5-1,TRBD2,TRBJ2-1,few,TGCGCCAGCCAACCGACTAGCGGGGGGTACAATGAGCAGTTCTTC,CASQPTSGGYNEQFF
TRBV6-6,TRBD1,TRBJ2-2,NA,TGTGCCAGCAGGGGGACAGGGGGTTCGAACACCGGGGAGCTGTTTTTT,CASRGTGGSNTGELFF
TRBV12-3/TRBV12-4,NA,TRBJ1-1,few,TGTGCCAGCATCTCCCCCGAGAGGATGAACACTGAAGCTTTCTTT,CASISPERMNTEAFF
TRBV25-1,NA,TRBJ1-2,many,TGTGCCAGCAGTGAGGCACAGGGCTATGGCTACACCTTC,CASSEAQGYGYTF
TRBV20-1,NA,TRBJ1-1,NA,TGCAGTGCTGGCAGGGTTAGTGGGCAGGGGAGCACTGAAGCTTTCTTT,CSAGRVSGQGSTEAFF
TRBV27,NA,TRBJ1-5,NA,TGTGCCAGCAGCGCTACAAGGAAGGGTAATTTACAGCCCCAGCATTTT,CASSATRKGNLQPQHF